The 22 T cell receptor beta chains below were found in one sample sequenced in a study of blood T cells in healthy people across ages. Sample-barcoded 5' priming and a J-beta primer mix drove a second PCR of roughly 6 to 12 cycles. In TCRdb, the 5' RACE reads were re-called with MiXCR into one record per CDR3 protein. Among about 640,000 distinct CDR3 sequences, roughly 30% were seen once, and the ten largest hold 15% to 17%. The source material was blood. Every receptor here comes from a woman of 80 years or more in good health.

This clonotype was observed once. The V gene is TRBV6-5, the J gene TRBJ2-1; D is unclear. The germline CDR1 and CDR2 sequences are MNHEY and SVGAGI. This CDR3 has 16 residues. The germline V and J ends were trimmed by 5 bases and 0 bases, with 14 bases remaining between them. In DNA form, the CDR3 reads TGTGCCAGCAGTCACCGGACGCCTAGCTCCTACAATGAGCAGTTCTTC. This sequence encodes CASSHRTPSSYNEQFF.

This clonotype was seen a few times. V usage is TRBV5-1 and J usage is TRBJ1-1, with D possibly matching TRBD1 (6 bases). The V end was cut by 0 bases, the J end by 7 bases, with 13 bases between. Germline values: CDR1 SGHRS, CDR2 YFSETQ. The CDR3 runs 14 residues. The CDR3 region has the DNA TGCGCCAGCAGCTTGGGTCAGGGGCTGAGTGAAGCTTTCTTT. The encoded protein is CASSLGQGLSEAFF. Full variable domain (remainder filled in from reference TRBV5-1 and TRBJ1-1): KAGVTQTPRYLIKTRGQQVTLSCSPISGHRSVSWYQQTPGQGLQFLFEYFSETQRNKGNFPGRFSGRQFSNSRSEMNVSTLELGDSALYLCASSLGQGLSEAFFGQGTRLTVV.

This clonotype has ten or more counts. The CDR3 spells CASRAGGNSNQPQHF. The CDR3 DNA reads TGTGCCAGCAGGGCAGGGGGAAATAGCAATCAGCCCCAGCATTTT. The gene calls are TRBV2 and TRBJ1-5, with 7 bases aligning to TRBD1. The CDR3 is made up of 15 amino acids. Losses at the gene ends were 6 bases for V and 0 bases for J; bases not matched to a gene: 5. The V gene's germline CDR1 is SNHLY and CDR2 FYNNEI.

CDR3 nucleotides: TGCAGTGCTAGAGCCTTAGCGGGAGGCTACAATGAGCAGTTCTTC. Its translation is CSARALAGGYNEQFF. The chain joins TRBV20-1 to TRBJ2-1, with 10 nucleotides matching TRBD2. Germline V gives CDR1 DFQATT, CDR2 SNEGSKA (reference sequence). The trim removed 1 base at V and 3 bases at J, leaving 3 bases unmatched. The CDR3 is 15 amino acids.

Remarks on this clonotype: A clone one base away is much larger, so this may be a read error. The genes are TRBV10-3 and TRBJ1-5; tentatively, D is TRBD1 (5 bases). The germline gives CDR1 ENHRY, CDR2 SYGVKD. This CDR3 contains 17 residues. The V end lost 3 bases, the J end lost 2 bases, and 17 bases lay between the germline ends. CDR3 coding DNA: TGTGCCATCAGTGACTACGGACGGGGGGTGGGCAATCAGCCCCAGCATTTT. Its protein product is CAISDYGRGVGNQPQHF.

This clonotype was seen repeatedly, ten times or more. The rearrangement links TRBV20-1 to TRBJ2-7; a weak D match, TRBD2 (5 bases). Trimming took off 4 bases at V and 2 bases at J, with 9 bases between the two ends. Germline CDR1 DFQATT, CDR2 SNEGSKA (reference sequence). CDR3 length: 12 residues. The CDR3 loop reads CSANGDTYEQYF. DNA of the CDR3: TGCAGTGCTAACGGGGATACCTACGAGCAGTACTTC.

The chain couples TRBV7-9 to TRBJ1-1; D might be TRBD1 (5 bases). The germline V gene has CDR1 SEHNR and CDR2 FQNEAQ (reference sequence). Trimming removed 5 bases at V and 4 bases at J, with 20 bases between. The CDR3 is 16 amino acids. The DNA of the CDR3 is TGTGCCAGCAGCCCCGGTAAAGGGGCTGGGGGCACTGAAGCTTTCTTT. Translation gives CASSPGKGAGGTEAFF.

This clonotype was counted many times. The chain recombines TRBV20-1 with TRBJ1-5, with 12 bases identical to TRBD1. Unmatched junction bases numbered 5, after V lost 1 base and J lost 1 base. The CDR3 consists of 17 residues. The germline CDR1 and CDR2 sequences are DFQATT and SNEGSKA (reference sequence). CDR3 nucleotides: TGCAGTGCTAGAGGGGACAGGGGGCTCTTGAGCAATCAGCCCCAGCATTTT. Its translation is CSARGDRGLLSNQPQHF.

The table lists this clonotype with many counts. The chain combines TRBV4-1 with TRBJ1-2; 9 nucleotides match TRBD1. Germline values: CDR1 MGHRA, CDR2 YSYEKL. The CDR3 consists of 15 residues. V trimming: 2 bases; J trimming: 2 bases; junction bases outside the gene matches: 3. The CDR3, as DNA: TGCGCCAGCAGCCAACGGACAGGGGAAAACTATGGCTACACCTTC. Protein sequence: CASSQRTGENYGYTF.

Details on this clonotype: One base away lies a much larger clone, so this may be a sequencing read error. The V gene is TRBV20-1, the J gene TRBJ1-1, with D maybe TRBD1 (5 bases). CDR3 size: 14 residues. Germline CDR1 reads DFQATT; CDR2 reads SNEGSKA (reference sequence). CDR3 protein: CSARRDQGNTEVFF. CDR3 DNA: TGCAGTGCTCGCCGGGACCAGGGAAACACTGAAGTTTTCTTT.

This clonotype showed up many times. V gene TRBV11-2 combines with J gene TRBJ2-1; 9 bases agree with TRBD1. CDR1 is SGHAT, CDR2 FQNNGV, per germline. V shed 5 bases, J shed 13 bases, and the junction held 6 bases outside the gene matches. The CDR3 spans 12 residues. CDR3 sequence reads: CASSLGQGFQFF. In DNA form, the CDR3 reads TGTGCCAGCAGCCTAGGACAGGGGTTTCAGTTCTTC.

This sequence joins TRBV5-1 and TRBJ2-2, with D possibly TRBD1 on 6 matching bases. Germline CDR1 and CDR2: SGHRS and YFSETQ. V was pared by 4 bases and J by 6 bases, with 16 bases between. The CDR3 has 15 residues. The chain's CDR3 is CASSQQDRRAGELFF. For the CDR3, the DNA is TGCGCCAGCAGCCAACAGGACAGACGGGCCGGGGAGCTGTTTTTT.

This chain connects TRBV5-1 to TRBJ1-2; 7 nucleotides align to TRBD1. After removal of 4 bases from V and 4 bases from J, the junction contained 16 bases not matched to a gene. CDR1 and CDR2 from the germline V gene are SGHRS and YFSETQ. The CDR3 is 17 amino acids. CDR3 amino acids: CASSPHRSVTGVYGYTF. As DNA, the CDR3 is TGCGCCAGCAGCCCCCATCGATCCGTAACAGGGGTCTATGGCTACACCTTC.

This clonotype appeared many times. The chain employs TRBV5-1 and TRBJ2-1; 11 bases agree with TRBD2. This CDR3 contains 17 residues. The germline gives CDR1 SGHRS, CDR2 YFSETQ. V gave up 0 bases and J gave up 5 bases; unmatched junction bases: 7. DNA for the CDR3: TGCGCCAGCAGCTTGGAAGGTCTAGCGGGGGGTGACAATGAGCAGTTCTTC. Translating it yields CASSLEGLAGGDNEQFF.

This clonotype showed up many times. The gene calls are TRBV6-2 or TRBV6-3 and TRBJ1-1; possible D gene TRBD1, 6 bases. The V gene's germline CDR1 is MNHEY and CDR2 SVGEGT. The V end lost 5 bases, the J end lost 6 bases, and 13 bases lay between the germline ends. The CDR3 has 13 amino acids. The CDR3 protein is CASSETGPAEAFF. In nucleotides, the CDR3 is TGTGCCAGCAGTGAAACAGGGCCCGCTGAAGCTTTCTTT.

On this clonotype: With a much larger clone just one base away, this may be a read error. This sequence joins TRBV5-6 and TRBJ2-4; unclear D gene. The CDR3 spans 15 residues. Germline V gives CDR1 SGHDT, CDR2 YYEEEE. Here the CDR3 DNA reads TGTACCAGCAGCTTTAGGCCGCTAGCCAAAAACATTCAGTACTTC. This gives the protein CTSSFRPLAKNIQYF.

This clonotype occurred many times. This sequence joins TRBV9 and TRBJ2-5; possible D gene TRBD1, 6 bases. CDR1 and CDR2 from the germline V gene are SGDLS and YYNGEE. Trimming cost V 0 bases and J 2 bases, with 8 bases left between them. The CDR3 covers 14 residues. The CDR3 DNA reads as TGTGCCAGCAGCGTAGACGGGACACAAGAGACCCAGTACTTC. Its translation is CASSVDGTQETQYF.

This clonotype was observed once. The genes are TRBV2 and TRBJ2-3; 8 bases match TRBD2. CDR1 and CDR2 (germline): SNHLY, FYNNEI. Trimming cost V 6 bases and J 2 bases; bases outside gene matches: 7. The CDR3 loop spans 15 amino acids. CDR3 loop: CASRGIAGLTDTQYF. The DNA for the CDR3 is TGTGCCAGCAGAGGAATAGCGGGGCTCACAGATACGCAGTATTTT.

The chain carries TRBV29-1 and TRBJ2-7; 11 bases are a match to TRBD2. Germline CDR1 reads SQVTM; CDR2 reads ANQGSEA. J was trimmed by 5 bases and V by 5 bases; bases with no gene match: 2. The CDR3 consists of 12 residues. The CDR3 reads CSVTSGSHEQYF. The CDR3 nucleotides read TGCAGCGTTACTAGCGGGAGCCACGAGCAGTACTTC.

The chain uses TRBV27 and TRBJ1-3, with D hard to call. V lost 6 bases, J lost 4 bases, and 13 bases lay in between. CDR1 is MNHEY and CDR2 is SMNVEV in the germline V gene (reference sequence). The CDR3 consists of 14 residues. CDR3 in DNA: TGTGCCAGCAGAGAAGACATCCAGGGAAACACCATATATTTT. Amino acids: CASREDIQGNTIYF.

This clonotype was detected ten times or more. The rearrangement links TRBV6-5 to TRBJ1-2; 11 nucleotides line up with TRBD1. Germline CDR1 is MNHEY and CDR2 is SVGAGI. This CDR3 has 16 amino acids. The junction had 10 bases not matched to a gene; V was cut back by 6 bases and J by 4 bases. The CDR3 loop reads CASRDPRTGGFYGYTF. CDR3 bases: TGTGCCAGCAGAGATCCTCGGACAGGGGGCTTCTATGGCTACACCTTC.

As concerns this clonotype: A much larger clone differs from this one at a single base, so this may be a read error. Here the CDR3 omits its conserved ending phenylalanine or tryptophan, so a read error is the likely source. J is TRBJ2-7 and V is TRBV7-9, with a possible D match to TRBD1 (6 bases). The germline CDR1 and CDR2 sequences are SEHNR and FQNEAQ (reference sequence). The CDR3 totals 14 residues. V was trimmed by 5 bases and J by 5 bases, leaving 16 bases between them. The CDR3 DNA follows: TGTGCCAGCAGCCCAAGCCGGGACACCCACGAGCAGTACTTA. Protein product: CASSPSRDTHEQYL.